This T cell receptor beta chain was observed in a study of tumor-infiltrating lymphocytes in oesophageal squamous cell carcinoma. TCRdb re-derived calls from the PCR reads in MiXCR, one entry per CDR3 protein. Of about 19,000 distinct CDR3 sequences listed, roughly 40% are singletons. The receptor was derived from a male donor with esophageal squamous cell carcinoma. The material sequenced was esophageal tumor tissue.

CDR3 sequence: CASSDRGRETQFF. Written as DNA, the CDR3 is TGCGCCAGCAGTGACAGGGGCCGGGAGACCCAGTTCTTC. The chain links TRBV10-2 to TRBJ2-5, with D perhaps being TRBD1 or TRBD2 (6 bases each). The DNA end lines up better with TRBJ2-1; the J call may be wrong. The CDR3 consists of 13 residues. Germline V gives CDR1 WSHSY, CDR2 SAAADI.